This T cell receptor (beta chain) was retrieved from a study of breast tumors, draining lymph nodes, adjacent tissues. TCRdb re-called the multiplex PCR reads through MiXCR, storing one row per CDR3 protein. Of 100,000 or so distinct CDR3 sequences in the sample, about 20% were seen once. This clonotype was recorded at least ten times. Germline assignment: CDR1 SGHKS and CDR2 YYEKEE (reference sequence). V lost 4 bases and J lost 2, with 16 bases in between. The CDR3 covers 15 residues. Breast cancer patients provided tissue from their axillary draining lymph nodes. The chain recombines TRBV5-5 with TRBJ2-7; a weak D match, TRBD2 (6 bases). Sequencing was carried out using axillary lymph node tissue. This clonotype originated in a female donor with breast cancer. Some clones in this sample may be carry-over from other donors' samples. CDR3 region: CASSLEGPPAYEQYF. CDR3 in DNA: TGTGCCAGCAGCCTGGAGGGGCCCCCCGCCTACGAGCAGTACTTC.